The clone carrying this T cell receptor (beta chain) is medium-sized. What it binds is not known. Produced via immunoSEQ multiplex PCR; TCRdb's table is partial and in-frame only. The sample has approximately 100,000 clones, roughly 90% seen once. This sample is part of a study of PD-1 blockade in classical Hodgkin lymphoma. Brentuximab vedotin exposure varied among the patients, all of whom had relapsed after autologous stem cell transplantation. Classifying best responses yielded complete response, partial response or progressive disease. Germline V lookup: CDR1 MNHEY, CDR2 SVGAGI. The CDR3 has 14 residues. Deletions cut 7 bases from V and 5 bases from J, with 14 bases between. Findings of the study overall: Complete responders matched newly diagnosed patients in baseline diversity. By C4D1 there was a significant rise in CD4+ TCR diversity but not in CD8+ TCR diversity. Before treatment, TCR diversity in newly diagnosed patients was reportedly lower than in healthy donors.

The source was peripheral blood mononuclear cells (PBMCs), collected before the second cycle of nivolumab. This chain uses TRBV6-5 with TRBJ1-4, with D unresolved. This TCR was recovered from a human donor with classical Hodgkin lymphoma. CDR3 in DNA: TGTGCCAGCAAAGTGGGATACGGGAATGAAAAACTGTTTTTT. Translated: CASKVGYGNEKLFF.